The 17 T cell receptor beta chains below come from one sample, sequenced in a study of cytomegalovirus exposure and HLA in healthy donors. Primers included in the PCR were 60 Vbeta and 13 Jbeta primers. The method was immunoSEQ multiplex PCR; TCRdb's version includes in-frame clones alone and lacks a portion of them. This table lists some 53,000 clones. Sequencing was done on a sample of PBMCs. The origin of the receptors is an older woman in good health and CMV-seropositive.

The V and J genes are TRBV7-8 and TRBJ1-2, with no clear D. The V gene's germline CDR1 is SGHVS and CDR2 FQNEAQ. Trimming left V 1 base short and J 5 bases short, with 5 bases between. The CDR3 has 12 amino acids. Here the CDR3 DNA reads TGTGCCAGCAGCTTAGGAGGGTATGGCTACACCTTC. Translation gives CASSLGGYGYTF.

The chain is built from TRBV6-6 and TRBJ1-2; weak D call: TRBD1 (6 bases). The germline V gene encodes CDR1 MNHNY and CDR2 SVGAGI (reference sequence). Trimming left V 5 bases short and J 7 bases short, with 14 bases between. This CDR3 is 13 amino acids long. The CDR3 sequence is CASSPREGGGYTF. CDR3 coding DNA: TGTGCCAGCAGTCCAAGGGAAGGGGGTGGCTACACCTTC.

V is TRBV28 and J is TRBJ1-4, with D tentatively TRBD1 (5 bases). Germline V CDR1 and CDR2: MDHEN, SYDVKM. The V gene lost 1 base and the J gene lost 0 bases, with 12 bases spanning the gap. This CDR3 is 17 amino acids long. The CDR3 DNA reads TGTGCCAGCAGTTTATCCGGGACTTATTCAACTAATGAAAAACTGTTTTTT. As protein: CASSLSGTYSTNEKLFF.

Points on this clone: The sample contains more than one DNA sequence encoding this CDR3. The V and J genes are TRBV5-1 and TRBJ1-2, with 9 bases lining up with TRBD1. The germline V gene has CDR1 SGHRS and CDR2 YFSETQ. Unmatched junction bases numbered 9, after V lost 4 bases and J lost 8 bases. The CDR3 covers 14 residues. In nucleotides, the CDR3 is TGCGCCAGCAGCGACCGCGGGACAGGGTTAGGCTACACCTTC. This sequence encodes CASSDRGTGLGYTF.

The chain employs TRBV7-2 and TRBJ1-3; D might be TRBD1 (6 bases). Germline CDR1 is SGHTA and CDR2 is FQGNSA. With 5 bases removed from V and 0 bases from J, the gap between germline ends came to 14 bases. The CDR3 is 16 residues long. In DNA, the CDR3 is TGTGCCAGCAGCCCTGAAGAAGGGGGCTCTGGAAACACCATATATTTT. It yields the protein CASSPEEGGSGNTIYF.

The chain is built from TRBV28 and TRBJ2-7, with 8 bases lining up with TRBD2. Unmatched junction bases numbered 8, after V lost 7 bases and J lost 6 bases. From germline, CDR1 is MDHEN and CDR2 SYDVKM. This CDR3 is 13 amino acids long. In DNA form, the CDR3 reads TGTGCCAGCACCCCGGGAGGGGGGTTCGAGCAGTACTTC. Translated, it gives CASTPGGGFEQYF.

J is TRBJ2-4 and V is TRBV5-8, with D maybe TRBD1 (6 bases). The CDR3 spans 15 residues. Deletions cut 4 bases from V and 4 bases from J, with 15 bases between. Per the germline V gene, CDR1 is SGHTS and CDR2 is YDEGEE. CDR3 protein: CASSPGQMAKNIQYF. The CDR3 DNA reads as TGTGCCAGCAGCCCTGGACAGATGGCTAAAAACATTCAGTACTTC. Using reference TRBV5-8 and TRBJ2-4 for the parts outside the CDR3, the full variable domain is EAGVTQSPTHLIKTRGQQATLRCSPISGHTSVYWYQQALGLGLQFLLWYDEGEERNRGNFPPRFSGRQFPNYSSELNVNALELEDSALYLCASSPGQMAKNIQYFGAGTRLSVL.

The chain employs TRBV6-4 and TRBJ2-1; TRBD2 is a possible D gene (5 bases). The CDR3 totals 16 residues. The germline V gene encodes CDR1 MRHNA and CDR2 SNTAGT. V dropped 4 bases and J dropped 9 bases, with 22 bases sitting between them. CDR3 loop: CASSVALADSTAEQFF. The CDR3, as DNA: TGTGCCAGCAGTGTCGCTTTGGCGGACTCTACCGCTGAGCAGTTCTTC.

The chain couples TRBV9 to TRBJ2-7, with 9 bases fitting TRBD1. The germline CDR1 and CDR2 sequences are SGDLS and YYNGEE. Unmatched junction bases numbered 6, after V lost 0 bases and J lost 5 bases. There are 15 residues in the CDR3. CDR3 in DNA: TGTGCCAGCAGCGTAGGGGACAGGGCCGGCGACGAGCAGTACTTC. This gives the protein CASSVGDRAGDEQYF.

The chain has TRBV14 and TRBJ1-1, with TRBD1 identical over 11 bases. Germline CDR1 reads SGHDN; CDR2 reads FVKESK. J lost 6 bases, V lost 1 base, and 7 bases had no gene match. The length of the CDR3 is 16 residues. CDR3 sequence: CASSQGGTGGRSEAFF. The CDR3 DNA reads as TGTGCCAGCAGCCAAGGGGGGACAGGGGGTCGATCTGAAGCTTTCTTT. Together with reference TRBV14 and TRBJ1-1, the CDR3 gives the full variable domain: EAGVTQFPSHSVIEKGQTVTLRCDPISGHDNLYWYRRVMGKEIKFLLHFVKESKQDESGMPNNRFLAERTGGTYSTLKVQPAELEDSGVYFCASSQGGTGGRSEAFFGQGTRLTVV.

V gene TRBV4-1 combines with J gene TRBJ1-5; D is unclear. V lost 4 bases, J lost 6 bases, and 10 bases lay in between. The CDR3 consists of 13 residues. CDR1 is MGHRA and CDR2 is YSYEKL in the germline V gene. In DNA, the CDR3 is TGCGCCAGCAGCCCCTCTGCGGTTCAGCCCCAGCATTTT. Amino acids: CASSPSAVQPQHF.

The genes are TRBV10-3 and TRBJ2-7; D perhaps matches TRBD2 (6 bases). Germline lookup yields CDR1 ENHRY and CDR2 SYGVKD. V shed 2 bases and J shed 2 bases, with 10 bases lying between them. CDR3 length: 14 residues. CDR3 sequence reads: CAISEGLRPYEQYF. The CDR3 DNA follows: TGTGCCATCAGTGAGGGACTAAGACCCTACGAGCAGTACTTC.

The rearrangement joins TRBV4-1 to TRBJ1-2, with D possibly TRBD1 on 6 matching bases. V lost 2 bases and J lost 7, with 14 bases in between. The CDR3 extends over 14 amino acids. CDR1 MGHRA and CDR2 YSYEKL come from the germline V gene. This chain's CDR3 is CASSQPTGPGGYTF. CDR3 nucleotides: TGCGCCAGCAGCCAACCCACAGGGCCAGGTGGCTACACCTTC.

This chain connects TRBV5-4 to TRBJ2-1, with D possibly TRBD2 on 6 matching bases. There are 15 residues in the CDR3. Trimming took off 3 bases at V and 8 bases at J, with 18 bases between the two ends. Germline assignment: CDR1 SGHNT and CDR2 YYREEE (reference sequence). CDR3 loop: CASSWARWGEDEQFF. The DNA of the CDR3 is TGTGCCAGCAGCTGGGCCCGCTGGGGGGAGGATGAGCAGTTCTTC.

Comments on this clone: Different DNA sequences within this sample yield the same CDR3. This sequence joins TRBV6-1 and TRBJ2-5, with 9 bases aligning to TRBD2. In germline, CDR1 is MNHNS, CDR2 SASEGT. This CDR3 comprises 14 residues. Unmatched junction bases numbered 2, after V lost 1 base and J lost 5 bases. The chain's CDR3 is CASSEGGGAETQYF. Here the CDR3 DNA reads TGTGCCAGCAGTGAAGGCGGGGGGGCCGAGACCCAGTACTTC.

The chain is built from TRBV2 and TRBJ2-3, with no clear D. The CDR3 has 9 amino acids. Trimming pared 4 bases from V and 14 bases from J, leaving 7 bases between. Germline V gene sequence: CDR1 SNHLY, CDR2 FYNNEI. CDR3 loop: CASSGPLYF. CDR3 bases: TGTGCCAGCAGTGGGCCTCTGTATTTT.

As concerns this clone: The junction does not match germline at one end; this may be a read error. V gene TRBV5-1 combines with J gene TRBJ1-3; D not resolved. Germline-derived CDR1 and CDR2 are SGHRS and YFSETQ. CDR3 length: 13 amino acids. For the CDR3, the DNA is TGCGCCAGCACCCCCCCCATTGGAGACACCATATATTTT. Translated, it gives CASTPPIGDTIYF.